Listed here is a single TCR beta chain. Its specificity is unknown. The data originate from a study of cytomegalovirus exposure and HLA in healthy donors. Study overall: Of all 400 or so donors who were genotyped, roughly 81% belonged to the Caucasian-associated ancestry cluster.

The PCR contained 60 Vbeta and 13 Jbeta primers. Generated by immunoSEQ multiplex PCR, the TCRdb table keeps only in-frame clones and is missing some. The sample has over 150,000 clones, approximately 80% seen once. Study-wide results and caveats: Donors belonging to an Asian-associated ancestry cluster reportedly showed fewer N-insertions in productive TCRs than the roughly 700-donor mean, according to what a later analysis found. Per a prior analysis, the majority of TCR beta V segments were productive roughly 90% or roughly 30% of the time. The later analysis indicated that the majority of CMV-associated TCR beta chains appeared HLA-restricted.

Trimming left V 3 bases short and J 4 bases short, with 9 bases between. CDR1 is MNHEY, CDR2 SMNVEV, per germline (reference sequence). The length of the CDR3 is 13 residues. The source of this sequence is a man between 25 and 39 years old in good health and CMV-seropositive. Sequences were obtained from PBMCs. V gene TRBV27 combines with J gene TRBJ1-2; D is undetermined. In DNA, the CDR3 is TGTGCCAGCAGTTTGGGCCGTAGCTATGGCTACACCTTC. Protein product: CASSLGRSYGYTF.